This T cell receptor beta chain was sequenced in a study of CXCR3-negative and CXCR3-positive naive CD8 T cells. UMI labels and 5' RACE were used to prepare the TRB cDNA libraries. TCRdb re-analyzed the 5' RACE reads; it lists each CDR3 protein once, without DNA. The table for this sample gives around 10,000 distinct CDR3 sequences. Germline CDR1 reads MNHEY; CDR2 reads SVGEGT. The CDR3 spans 12 residues. Sequencing was carried out using naive CXCR3- CD8+ T cells from blood. Subset meaning: CD45RO-CCR7+CD27+CD95- naive CD8+ T cells lacking CXCR3 (TNR3-). This TCR derives from a human donor in good health. Some clones in this sample may be carry-over from other donors' samples. This chain joins TRBV6-2 or TRBV6-3 and TRBJ1-1. CDR3 protein: CASGEPSAEAFF.